The 6 T cell receptor beta chains below come from one sample, sequenced in a study of CD8 T cells in Susac syndrome. RNA, at about 0.5 to 1 ug, was reverse transcribed with random hexamers. TCRdb recomputed calls from the immunoSEQ multiplex PCR reads with MiXCR, one row per CDR3 protein. This sample has 120,000 or so distinct CDR3 sequences, with nearly 95% found just once. Sequenced sample: CD4+ T cells from PBMCs. These receptors came from a human donor in good health.

CDR3 nucleotide sequence: TGTGCCAGTACCCCCCGGGACCGAGACGAGCAGTACTTC. This gives the protein CASTPRDRDEQYF. The chain is built from TRBV19 and TRBJ2-7, with D perhaps matching TRBD1 or TRBD2 (5 bases each). V shed 7 bases and J shed 5 bases, with 15 bases lying between them. Germline V lookup: CDR1 LNHDA, CDR2 SQIVND (reference sequence). The CDR3 extends over 13 amino acids.

The chain couples TRBV7-9 to TRBJ2-1; D not resolved. CDR1 SEHNR and CDR2 FQNEAQ come from the germline V gene (reference sequence). Trimming removed 0 bases at V and 9 bases at J, with 9 bases between. This CDR3 spans 13 amino acids. CDR3 sequence: CASSLAGQSEQFF. CDR3 coding DNA: TGTGCCAGCAGCTTAGCGGGTCAGTCTGAGCAGTTCTTC. Drawing the rest from reference TRBV7-9 and TRBJ2-1, the complete variable domain is DTGVSQNPRHKITKRGQNVTFRCDPISEHNRLYWYRQTLGQGPEFLTYFQNEAQLEKSRLLSDRFSAERPKGSFSTLEIQRTEQGDSAMYLCASSLAGQSEQFFGPGTRLTVL.

This chain connects TRBV7-2 to TRBJ2-3; D may be TRBD1 or TRBD2 (5 bases each). V lost 2 bases, J lost 7 bases, and 13 bases lay in between. Per the germline V gene, CDR1 is SGHTA and CDR2 is FQGNSA. The CDR3 totals 14 residues. The CDR3 DNA follows: TGTGCCAGCAGCTTATCAAGGGACGGGAATACGCAGTATTTT. Protein product: CASSLSRDGNTQYF.

V gene TRBV28 combines with J gene TRBJ1-5; D remains unclear. V was trimmed by 4 bases and J by 2 bases, leaving 12 bases between them. The CDR3 spans 15 residues. Germline CDR1 is MDHEN and CDR2 is SYDVKM. The DNA of the CDR3 is TGTGCCAGCAGTTCCGACACGGGTGGCAATCAGCCCCAGCATTTT. It specifies CASSSDTGGNQPQHF.

The rearrangement uses TRBV28 and TRBJ1-3, with TRBD1 as a possible D gene (5 bases). V was shortened by 4 bases and J by 11 bases, with 21 bases between the two germline ends. CDR1 and CDR2 (germline): MDHEN, SYDVKM. The CDR3 length is 15 residues. The chain's CDR3 is CASSSPGTSDLAIYF. The CDR3 DNA sequence: TGTGCCAGCAGTTCCCCTGGGACCTCCGATCTCGCCATATATTTT.

The chain employs TRBV12-3 or TRBV12-4 and TRBJ1-1; D remains unclear. Trimming removed 2 bases at V and 4 bases at J, with 5 bases between. The CDR3 extends over 12 amino acids. CDR3 amino acids: CASSLWGTEAFF. The CDR3 coding sequence is TGTGCCAGCAGTTTATGGGGCACTGAAGCTTTCTTT.